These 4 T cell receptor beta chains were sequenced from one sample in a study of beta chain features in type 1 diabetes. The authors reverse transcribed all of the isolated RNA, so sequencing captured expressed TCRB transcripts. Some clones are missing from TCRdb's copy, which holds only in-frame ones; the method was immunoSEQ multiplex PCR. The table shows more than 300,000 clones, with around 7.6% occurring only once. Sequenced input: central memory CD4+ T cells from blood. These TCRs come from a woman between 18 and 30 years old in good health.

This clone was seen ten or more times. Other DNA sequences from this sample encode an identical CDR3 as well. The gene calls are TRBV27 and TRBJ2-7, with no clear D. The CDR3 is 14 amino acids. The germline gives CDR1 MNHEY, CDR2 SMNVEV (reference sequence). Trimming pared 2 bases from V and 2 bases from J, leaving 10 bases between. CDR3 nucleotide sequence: TGTGCCAGCAGTTTAAAGGGTAGGGCCTACGAGCAGTACTTC. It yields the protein CASSLKGRAYEQYF.

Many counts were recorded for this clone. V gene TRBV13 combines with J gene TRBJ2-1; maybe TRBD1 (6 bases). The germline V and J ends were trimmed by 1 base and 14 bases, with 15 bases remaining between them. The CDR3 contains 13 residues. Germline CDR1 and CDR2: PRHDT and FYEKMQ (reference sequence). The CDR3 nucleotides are TGTGCCAGCAGCTTAGCTGGGGGCGGGCATGAGTTCTTC. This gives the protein CASSLAGGGHEFF.

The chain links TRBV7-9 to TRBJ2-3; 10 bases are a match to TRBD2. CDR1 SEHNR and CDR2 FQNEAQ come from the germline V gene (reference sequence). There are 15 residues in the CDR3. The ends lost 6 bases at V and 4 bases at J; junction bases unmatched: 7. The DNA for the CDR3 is TGTGCCAGCAGAACGCCTAGCGGGAGTGCAGATACGCAGTATTTT. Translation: CASRTPSGSADTQYF.

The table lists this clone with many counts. The CDR3 region is CASTRQGGYEQYF. The CDR3 coding sequence is TGTGCCAGCACCCGCCAGGGAGGCTACGAGCAGTACTTC. This rearrangement joins TRBV6-6 to TRBJ2-7; maybe TRBD2 (6 bases). The V end lost 7 bases, the J end lost 3 bases, and 13 bases lay between the germline ends. Germline CDR1 reads MNHNY; CDR2 reads SVGAGI (reference sequence). The CDR3 runs to 13 residues.